Below, 32 T cell receptor beta chains from the same sample are listed, as sequenced in a study of identical twins. TCRdb recomputed calls from the 5' RACE reads with MiXCR, one row per CDR3 protein. The top ten clones hold about 3% of a sample with around 250,000 distinct CDR3 sequences, about 8.5% of them seen once. These sequences were also reported in another study, on yellow fever vaccine responses in identical twins.

The sequencing input was CD8+ T cells sorted from blood. The origin of the receptors is a woman between 18 and 29 years old in good health.

In this sample, this clonotype turned up many times. The chain employs TRBV12-3 or TRBV12-4 and TRBJ2-3, with 7 bases aligning to TRBD1. There are 15 residues in the CDR3. After removal of 6 bases from V and 6 bases from J, the junction contained 12 bases not matched to a gene. Here the CDR3 reads CASRPTRLQGDTQYF. The CDR3 region has the DNA TGTGCCAGCAGACCCACCCGACTACAGGGGGATACGCAGTATTTT.

In its sample, this clonotype was seen many times. CDR3 residues: CSVQPGQGSYGYTF. The CDR3 DNA reads TGCAGCGTGCAACCGGGACAGGGGTCCTATGGCTACACCTTC. The chain has TRBV29-1 and TRBJ1-2; 10 bases map to TRBD1. CDR3 length: 14 residues. Trimming cost V 6 bases and J 4 bases; bases outside gene matches: 8. Germline assignment: CDR1 SQVTM and CDR2 ANQGSEA.

This clonotype has a count of ten or more. The V and J genes are TRBV6-2 or TRBV6-3 and TRBJ2-1; D remains ambiguous. Germline CDR1 and CDR2: MNHEY and SVGEGT. The germline V and J ends were trimmed by 6 bases and 8 bases, with 8 bases remaining between them. CDR3 size: 11 residues. The CDR3 sequence is CASSRGDEQFF. The CDR3 bases are TGTGCCAGCAGCCGTGGAGATGAGCAGTTCTTC.

This clonotype was seen at least ten times. The chain employs TRBV2 and TRBJ2-7; D call uncertain. With 8 bases removed from V and 3 bases from J, the gap between germline ends came to 20 bases. CDR1 is SNHLY, CDR2 FYNNEI, per germline. The CDR3 is 15 residues long. CDR3 region: CASAPSEMTNYEQYF. The CDR3 coding sequence is TGTGCCAGCGCACCCTCCGAGATGACAAACTACGAGCAGTACTTC. The variable domain in full, with the rest retrieved from reference TRBV2 and TRBJ2-7, is EPEVTQTPSHQVTQMGQEVILRCVPISNHLYFYWYRQILGQKVEFLVSFYNNEISEKSEIFDDQFSVERPDGSNFTLKIRSTKLEDSAMYFCASAPSEMTNYEQYFGPGTRLTVT.

This clonotype was found a few times. This sequence joins TRBV4-3 and TRBJ2-6; D remains ambiguous. Germline values: CDR1 LGHNA, CDR2 YSLEER. Trimming pared 4 bases from V and 3 bases from J, leaving 13 bases between. This CDR3 spans 16 amino acids. CDR3 nucleotides: TGCGCCAGCAGCCCCTCGGAAGGCGTTGGGGCCAACGTCCTGACTTTC. Its protein product is CASSPSEGVGANVLTF.

A few counts support this clonotype. This chain links TRBV6-1 with TRBJ2-7, with 7 bases lining up with TRBD2. Germline CDR1 is MNHNS and CDR2 is SASEGT. Trimming took 6 bases from V and 0 from J; bases not matched to a gene: 11. This CDR3 is built from 16 residues. The DNA of the CDR3 is TGTGCCAGCAGCATATCTAGCGGAGGAAGCTCCTACGAGCAGTACTTC. Protein: CASSISSGGSSYEQYF.

The chain recombines TRBV12-3 or TRBV12-4 with TRBJ2-5; 8 bases line up with TRBD2. The V segment lost 5 bases and the J segment 5 bases; nucleotides outside the gene matches: 7. The CDR3 runs 14 residues. The chain's CDR3 is CASSPAGAGETQYF. DNA of the CDR3: TGTGCCAGCAGTCCAGCGGGGGCTGGGGAGACCCAGTACTTC.

This clonotype appeared a few times. This sequence joins TRBV9 and TRBJ2-2, with 8 bases that match TRBD1. The CDR3 consists of 17 residues. CDR1 and CDR2 from the germline V gene are SGDLS and YYNGEE. V lost 0 bases, J lost 2 bases, and 6 bases stayed unmatched. The CDR3 is CASSVGLQGANTGELFF. CDR3 nucleotides: TGTGCCAGCAGCGTAGGTCTCCAGGGGGCTAACACCGGGGAGCTGTTTTTT.

The rearrangement links TRBV29-1 to TRBJ2-1; 8 nucleotides agree with TRBD1. The CDR3 covers 17 residues. CDR1 is SQVTM and CDR2 is ANQGSEA in the germline V gene. V gave up 3 bases and J gave up 7 bases; unmatched junction bases: 17. Here the CDR3 reads CSVEGALTGTGVNEQFF. Here the CDR3 DNA reads TGCAGCGTTGAGGGAGCCCTTACCGGGACAGGAGTGAATGAGCAGTTCTTC.

The gene calls are TRBV20-1 and TRBJ2-3, with 10 positions matching TRBD2. The V segment lost 4 bases and the J segment 6 bases; nucleotides outside the gene matches: 13. The CDR3 totals 16 residues. Germline CDR1 is DFQATT and CDR2 is SNEGSKA (reference sequence). In DNA form, the CDR3 reads TGCAGTGCTACCTCGAGGGCTAGCGGGAGTGTGGATACGCAGTATTTT. The encoded protein is CSATSRASGSVDTQYF.

This sequence joins TRBV4-1 and TRBJ2-3; D remains ambiguous. Germline CDR1 reads MGHRA; CDR2 reads YSYEKL. Trimming stripped 1 base from V and 2 bases from J, with 13 bases between. The CDR3 sequence is 16 residues long. CDR3 protein: CASSQGNVDVTDTQYF. The CDR3 DNA is TGCGCCAGCAGCCAAGGCAATGTCGATGTCACAGATACGCAGTATTTT.

V usage is TRBV27 and J usage is TRBJ2-4, with 9 bases fitting TRBD2. Germline V CDR1 and CDR2: MNHEY, SMNVEV (reference sequence). The CDR3 totals 16 residues. V dropped 0 bases and J dropped 8; count of bases not matched to a gene: 8. CDR3 DNA: TGTGCCAGCAGTTTATCGGCTAGCGGGATTGGGGACATTCAGTACTTC. Encoded protein: CASSLSASGIGDIQYF.

This chain joins TRBV15 and TRBJ2-7, with D maybe TRBD2 (6 bases). The CDR3 is 13 amino acids. Per germline, CDR1 LNHNV and CDR2 YYDKDF (reference sequence). Between the trimmed V and J ends, which lost 5 bases and 4 bases, there was a span of 12 bases. The CDR3 DNA reads TGTGCCACCAGCTTTCCTGGGGGGTACGAGCAGTACTTC. This sequence encodes CATSFPGGYEQYF.

The sample holds many counts of this clonotype. The chain joins TRBV9 to TRBJ2-7; 8 bases match TRBD1. The CDR3 covers 14 residues. The germline CDR1 and CDR2 sequences are SGDLS and YYNGEE. The J segment lost 2 bases and the V segment lost 4 bases, leaving 5 bases of the junction unmatched. For the CDR3, the DNA is TGTGCCAGCAGCCCCGACAGGGGAGCCTACGAGCAGTACTTC. Protein product: CASSPDRGAYEQYF.

This clonotype was seen repeatedly, ten times or more. CDR3 nucleotide sequence: TGTGCCAGCAGCACAGGGGGAGGAGATACGCAGTATTTT. This gives the protein CASSTGGGDTQYF. V and J are TRBV7-3 and TRBJ2-3, with 8 bases that match TRBD1. J lost 5 bases, V lost 5 bases, and 3 bases had no gene match. The CDR3 has 13 amino acids. CDR1 and CDR2 from the germline V gene are SGHTA and FQGTGA.

This clonotype turned up a few times. V and J are TRBV20-1 and TRBJ2-7, with a weak D call TRBD2 (5 bases). The CDR3 spans 14 residues. Germline V gives CDR1 DFQATT, CDR2 SNEGSKA (reference sequence). Trimming took off 0 bases at V and 2 bases at J, with 11 bases between the two ends. CDR3 sequence: CSARDRTQTYEQYF. The CDR3 nucleotides are TGCAGTGCTAGAGATCGGACTCAAACCTACGAGCAGTACTTC.

The chain uses TRBV27 and TRBJ2-7, with 9 bases identical to TRBD1. V trimming: 6 bases; J trimming: 2 bases; junction bases outside the gene matches: 14. This CDR3 is built from 17 residues. Per germline, CDR1 MNHEY and CDR2 SMNVEV (reference sequence). The CDR3 DNA is TGTGCCAGCAGCAAAAACCCCAGGGACAGGGAAACCTACGAGCAGTACTTC. Its protein product is CASSKNPRDRETYEQYF.

This clonotype was found many times. The chain carries TRBV12-3 or TRBV12-4 and TRBJ2-2; 7 bases are a match to TRBD2. CDR3 size: 16 residues. J was trimmed by 6 bases and V by 5 bases; bases with no gene match: 12. The chain's CDR3 is CASSPLSGRDSGELFF. The CDR3 DNA is TGTGCCAGCAGTCCACTTAGCGGGCGGGACTCCGGGGAGCTGTTTTTT.

The V and J genes are TRBV25-1 and TRBJ2-7; D remains ambiguous. V was trimmed by 3 bases and J by 7 bases, leaving 10 bases between them. The germline gives CDR1 MGHDK, CDR2 SYGVNS. This CDR3 is 12 amino acids long. The CDR3 nucleotides read TGTGCCAGCAGTGATTGGGTGGGGGAGCAGTACTTC. It encodes CASSDWVGEQYF.

The chain employs TRBV15 and TRBJ1-1; D not resolved. Germline V gene lookup returns CDR1 LNHNV and CDR2 YYDKDF (reference sequence). V gave up 5 bases and J gave up 7 bases, with 11 bases separating them. CDR3 length: 12 residues. CDR3 amino acids: CATSSRNREAFF. The CDR3 DNA sequence: TGTGCCACCAGCTCCCGGAATCGTGAAGCTTTCTTT.

The DNA of the CDR3 is TGCGCCAGCAGCCAATCGGGACAGGAGGGGAGCGAAGCTTTCTTT. Its translation is CASSQSGQEGSEAFF. The chain combines TRBV4-3 with TRBJ1-1; 8 bases map to TRBD1. This CDR3 is 15 amino acids long. The trim removed 2 bases at V and 8 bases at J, leaving 10 bases unmatched. Germline V CDR1 and CDR2: LGHNA, YSLEER.

The sample holds many counts of this clonotype. V usage is TRBV4-1 and J usage is TRBJ2-2; D ambiguous. Germline V gene data show CDR1 as MGHRA and CDR2 as YSYEKL. This CDR3 has 15 amino acids. V lost 1 base to trimming and J lost 1 base, with 7 bases between them. In DNA form, the CDR3 reads TGCGCCAGCAGCCAAGGACAAATGAACACCGGGGAGCTGTTTTTT. Residues: CASSQGQMNTGELFF.

The chain has TRBV20-1 and TRBJ2-1; 11 bases are a match to TRBD1. This CDR3 is built from 18 residues. J lost 4 bases, V lost 1 base, and 12 bases had no gene match. CDR1 and CDR2 from the germline V gene are DFQATT and SNEGSKA (reference sequence). The CDR3 loop reads CSARVGRTGGLKYNEQFF. CDR3 coding DNA: TGCAGTGCTAGAGTAGGTCGGACAGGGGGCTTGAAGTACAATGAGCAGTTCTTC.

A few counts support this clonotype. The chain employs TRBV6-2 or TRBV6-3 and TRBJ2-7; D is ambiguous. The CDR3 totals 16 residues. Germline loops: CDR1 MNHEY, CDR2 SVGEGT. The V and J ends lost 5 bases and 2 bases respectively, with 19 bases between them. CDR3 loop: CASSLEVSQDAYEQYF. DNA of the CDR3: TGTGCCAGCAGTCTAGAGGTTTCGCAGGATGCCTACGAGCAGTACTTC.

This clonotype was found many times. The rearrangement joins TRBV15 to TRBJ2-5, with a tentative D call TRBD1 (5 bases). V lost 8 bases to trimming and J lost 6 bases, with 16 bases between them. The CDR3 contains 13 residues. The germline CDR1 and CDR2 sequences are LNHNV and YYDKDF (reference sequence). The CDR3 DNA reads TGTGCCACCTCCCTCACAGGCCTGAAGACCCAGTACTTC. This codes for CATSLTGLKTQYF.

The rearrangement links TRBV20-1 to TRBJ1-1; D perhaps matches TRBD1 (5 bases). The CDR3 is 17 residues long. V lost 3 bases to trimming and J lost 4 bases, with 24 bases between them. The germline CDR1 and CDR2 sequences are DFQATT and SNEGSKA (reference sequence). The CDR3 nucleotides read TGCAGTGCTAGCCCTCGGGTGACCCTTGGGGGAGGCACTGAAGCTTTCTTT. The encoded protein is CSASPRVTLGGGTEAFF.

This clonotype was picked up many times. The chain has TRBV12-3 or TRBV12-4 and TRBJ2-7; 12 positions match TRBD2. Trimming removed 5 bases from V and 4 bases from J; junction bases left unmatched: 9. This CDR3 spans 16 amino acids. The CDR3 loop is CASSGPTSGSSYEQYF. In nucleotides, the CDR3 is TGTGCCAGCAGTGGGCCGACTAGCGGGAGTTCGTACGAGCAGTACTTC.

DNA for the CDR3: TGCGCCAGCCACGGGCGAACTTCCCAGGGGGCGCGCTACAATGAGCAGTTCTTC. It encodes CASHGRTSQGARYNEQFF. The rearrangement joins TRBV10-2 to TRBJ2-1, with 8 positions matching TRBD1. Unmatched junction bases numbered 18, after V lost 8 bases and J lost 3 bases. CDR3 length equals 18 residues. Germline V gene lookup returns CDR1 WSHSY and CDR2 SAAADI.

This chain uses TRBV4-3 with TRBJ2-3, with D tentatively TRBD2 (6 bases). The CDR3 is made up of 15 amino acids. With 1 base removed from V and 5 bases from J, the gap between germline ends came to 13 bases. CDR1 and CDR2 from the germline V gene are LGHNA and YSLEER. CDR3 in amino acids: CASSQGTGEEDTQYF. The CDR3 coding sequence is TGCGCCAGCAGCCAAGGGACGGGAGAAGAAGATACGCAGTATTTT.

This clonotype was recorded a few times. The CDR3 loop reads CASSEPSLGWETQYF. The CDR3 DNA is TGTGCCAGCAGTGAACCTAGCTTGGGGTGGGAGACCCAGTACTTC. The chain carries TRBV6-1 and TRBJ2-5; D perhaps matches TRBD2 (5 bases). Trimming shortened V by 2 bases and J by 5 bases, and 15 bases separated the two germline ends. The length of the CDR3 is 15 residues. Germline V gene data show CDR1 as MNHNS and CDR2 as SASEGT.

The chain joins TRBV27 to TRBJ2-1; TRBD2 matches 12 bases. From germline, CDR1 is MNHEY and CDR2 SMNVEV (reference sequence). The junction had 15 bases not matched to a gene; V was cut back by 6 bases and J by 3 bases. The CDR3 has 19 amino acids. The CDR3 sequence is CASSPTAVASGRVYNEQFF. In nucleotides, the CDR3 is TGTGCCAGCAGCCCCACGGCTGTGGCTAGCGGGAGGGTCTACAATGAGCAGTTCTTC.

This clonotype was detected only a few times. The chain links TRBV18 to TRBJ2-7; 8 positions agree with TRBD2. This CDR3 contains 17 residues. J lost 2 bases, V lost 0 bases, and 9 bases had no gene match. CDR1 is KGHSH, CDR2 LQKENI, per germline. The CDR3 loop reads CASSPPVASGRPYEQYF. The CDR3 nucleotides read TGTGCCAGCTCACCACCGGTGGCTAGCGGGCGCCCCTACGAGCAGTACTTC.